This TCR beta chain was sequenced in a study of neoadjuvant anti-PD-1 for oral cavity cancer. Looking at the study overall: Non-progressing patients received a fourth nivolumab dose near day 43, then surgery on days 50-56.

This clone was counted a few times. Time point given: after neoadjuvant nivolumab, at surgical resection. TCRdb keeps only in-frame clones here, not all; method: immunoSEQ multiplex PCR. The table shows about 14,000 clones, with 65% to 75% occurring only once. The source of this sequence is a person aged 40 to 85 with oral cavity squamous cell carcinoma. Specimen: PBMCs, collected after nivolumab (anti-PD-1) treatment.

The CDR3, as DNA: TGTGCCTGGAGCCGACAGGACAATCAGCCCCAGCATTTT. This codes for CAWSRQDNQPQHF. V gene TRBV30 combines with J gene TRBJ1-5; perhaps TRBD1 as D (6 bases). The germline CDR1 and CDR2 sequences are GTSNPN and SVGIG (reference sequence). The CDR3 covers 13 residues. V was shortened by 3 bases and J by 3 bases, with 9 bases between the two germline ends.